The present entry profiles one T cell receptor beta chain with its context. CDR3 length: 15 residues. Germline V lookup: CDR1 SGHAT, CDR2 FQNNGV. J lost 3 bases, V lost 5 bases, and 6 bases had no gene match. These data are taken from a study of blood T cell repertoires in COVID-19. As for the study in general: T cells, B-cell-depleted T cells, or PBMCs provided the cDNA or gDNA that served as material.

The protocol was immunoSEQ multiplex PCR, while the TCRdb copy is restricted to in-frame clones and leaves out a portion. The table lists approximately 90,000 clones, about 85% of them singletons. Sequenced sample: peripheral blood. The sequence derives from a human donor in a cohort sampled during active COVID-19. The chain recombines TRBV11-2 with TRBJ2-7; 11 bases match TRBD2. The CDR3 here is CASSLGLAENYEQYF. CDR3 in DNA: TGTGCCAGCAGCCTGGGACTAGCGGAGAACTACGAGCAGTACTTC.